The present entry profiles one T cell receptor (beta chain) with its context. TCRdb reworked the 5' RACE reads into one entry per CDR3 protein, no DNA. The table for this sample gives 440,000 or so distinct CDR3 sequences. The source of the sample is a study of monozygotic twins with inflammatory bowel disease. The length of the CDR3 is 12 residues. Sequencing input: blood. The sequence derives from a human donor with ulcerative colitis or Crohn's disease, or a healthy co-twin of an affected twin (not recorded which). The chain links TRBV12-3 or TRBV12-4 to TRBJ1-6. CDR3 protein: CASRFQESPLHF.